The sequence of this T cell receptor (beta chain) was determined in a study of T-cell reconstitution after alpha-beta-depleted transplantation in children. With V trimmed by 1 base and J by 9 bases, 4 bases remained unmatched. The CDR3 totals 14 residues. A library of TCRbeta sequences, prepared with unique molecular identifiers, was generated. TCRdb re-called the PCR reads with MiXCR, one entry per CDR3 protein. The table lists about 540,000 distinct CDR3 sequences, around 17% of them singletons. This specimen consisted of PBMCs from the stem cell graft donor, obtained from the stem cell graft. The origin of this receptor is a human donor who donated a stem cell graft to a child with acute lymphoblastic leukemia. The chain links TRBV12-3 or TRBV12-4 to TRBJ2-1, with 9 bases that match TRBD2. CDR3 DNA sequence: TGTGCCAGCAGTTTAGGGCGGGAGGGAGGTGAGCAGTTCTTC. Translating it yields CASSLGREGGEQFF.